This T cell receptor beta chain was sequenced during a study of blood T cell repertoires in COVID-19. Study-level information: The analysed material was cDNA or gDNA that came from T cells, B-cell-depleted T cells, or PBMCs.

Profiled with immunoSEQ multiplex PCR; TCRdb holds only in-frame clones, not every one. The table includes about 99,000 clones, 79% detected once. Sequencing was done on a sample of peripheral blood. The clonotype comes from a woman of 80 years or more with active or convalescent COVID-19.

The CDR3 sequence is CASSPGGTREQYF. The CDR3 nucleotides are TGTGCCAGCAGCCCCGGGGGGACAAGAGAGCAGTACTTC. The rearrangement links TRBV11-3 to TRBJ2-7; maybe TRBD2 (7 bases). The CDR3 sequence is 13 residues long. V dropped 5 bases and J dropped 7 bases, with 15 bases sitting between them. CDR1 is SGHNT and CDR2 is YENEEA in the germline V gene.